Following are 15 T cell receptor beta chains from one sample sequenced in a study of shared clonotypes between healthy human individuals. Here immunoSEQ multiplex PCR was the method, and the copy in TCRdb shows in-frame clones only, minus some. The sample has about 2.5 million clones, around 93% seen once; the top ten hold 0.37%. Source material: naive CD4+ T cells from PBMCs. Described subset: CD45RA+ positively selected. The source of these receptors is a young man in good health. Some clones in this sample may be carry-over from other donors' samples.

The CDR3: CASSPPRQGNTEAFF. For the CDR3, the DNA is TGCGCCAGCAGCCCGCCACGGCAGGGGAATACTGAAGCTTTCTTT. The rearrangement links TRBV5-1 to TRBJ1-1; a possible D gene is TRBD1 (6 bases). The CDR3 sequence is 15 residues long. V lost 4 bases and J 5 bases, leaving 18 bases between the germline ends. CDR1 is SGHRS, CDR2 YFSETQ, per germline.

V usage is TRBV7-2 and J usage is TRBJ2-7; D gene ambiguous. V was cut by 3 bases and J by 2 bases, with 14 bases left in between. Germline CDR1 SGHTA, CDR2 FQGNSA. The CDR3 spans 15 residues. The CDR3, as DNA: TGTGCCAGCAGCTTGAGCTGGTCGGGCCCCTACGAGCAGTACTTC. Its translation: CASSLSWSGPYEQYF.

This chain links TRBV28 with TRBJ1-1; maybe TRBD1 (6 bases). The V end lost 5 bases, the J end lost 0 bases, and 13 bases lay between the germline ends. The CDR3 loop spans 15 amino acids. Germline-derived CDR1 and CDR2 are MDHEN and SYDVKM. Written as DNA, the CDR3 is TGTGCCAGCAGTAGCCCCCACAGGGTGAACACTGAAGCTTTCTTT. The encoded protein is CASSSPHRVNTEAFF.

This CDR3 reads CASPNRDRVRETQYF. The DNA of the CDR3 is TGTGCCAGTCCTAACCGGGACAGGGTCCGCGAGACCCAGTACTTC. This chain joins TRBV19 and TRBJ2-5; the match to TRBD1 covers 9 bases. Germline V gives CDR1 LNHDA, CDR2 SQIVND (reference sequence). The CDR3 is 15 amino acids. The V and J ends lost 8 bases and 5 bases, in that order; junction bases with no gene match: 12.

V gene TRBV5-4 combines with J gene TRBJ2-2; D gene uncertain. Trimming removed 2 bases at V and 4 bases at J, with 12 bases between. Germline assignment: CDR1 SGHNT and CDR2 YYREEE (reference sequence). There are 15 residues in the CDR3. The CDR3 DNA reads TGTGCCAGCAGCTTTTACGGAACCCTCACCGGGGAGCTGTTTTTT. Translated: CASSFYGTLTGELFF.

A note on this clone: Other DNA variants within this sample encode the same CDR3. This chain connects TRBV5-1 to TRBJ2-2, with a weak D call TRBD1 (6 bases). There are 15 residues in the CDR3. Trimming pared 1 base from V and 1 base from J, leaving 8 bases between. CDR1 is SGHRS and CDR2 is YFSETQ in the germline V gene. The CDR3 is CASSLKTGNTGELFF. The CDR3 DNA sequence: TGCGCCAGCAGCTTGAAGACAGGGAACACCGGGGAGCTGTTTTTT.

V gene TRBV5-4 combines with J gene TRBJ1-1; D gene uncertain. The germline gives CDR1 SGHNT, CDR2 YYREEE (reference sequence). There are 14 residues in the CDR3. V lost 0 bases and J lost 0, with 6 bases in between. The CDR3 loop reads CASSLANMNTEAFF. The CDR3 nucleotides read TGTGCCAGCAGCTTGGCCAACATGAACACTGAAGCTTTCTTT.

This rearrangement joins TRBV6-4 to TRBJ1-1; tentatively, D is TRBD1 (5 bases). V gave up 5 bases and J gave up 1 base, with 8 bases separating them. Germline V gene data show CDR1 as MRHNA and CDR2 as SNTAGT. CDR3 length: 13 amino acids. The DNA of the CDR3 is TGTGCCAGCAGTTCGCAGGGGAACACTGAAGCTTTCTTT. Encoded protein: CASSSQGNTEAFF.

The chain joins TRBV19 to TRBJ2-7, with D tentatively TRBD2 (5 bases). Germline loops: CDR1 LNHDA, CDR2 SQIVND (reference sequence). The CDR3 has 13 amino acids. Trimming took 4 bases from V and 1 from J, leaving 8 bases between them. This chain's CDR3 is CASSTRRSYEQYF. DNA of the CDR3: TGTGCCAGTAGTACACGGAGGTCCTACGAGCAGTACTTC.

A single count supports this clone. The sample contains more than one DNA sequence encoding this CDR3. The V call is TRBV7-9, the J call TRBJ2-3; D is unresolved. CDR3 length: 13 residues. The germline V gene encodes CDR1 SEHNR and CDR2 FQNEAQ (reference sequence). V was cut by 4 bases and J by 3 bases, with 8 bases left in between. In DNA, the CDR3 is TGTGCCAGCAGCTCCGCTGGGACAGATACGCAGTATTTT. Amino acid sequence: CASSSAGTDTQYF.

This clone has just a few counts. CDR3 bases: TGCGCCAGCAGTGTAAGAGCGGGAGGCCCCTACGAGCAGTACTTC. Its translation: CASSVRAGGPYEQYF. This chain links TRBV10-1 with TRBJ2-7; the match to TRBD2 covers 9 bases. After removal of 4 bases from V and 2 bases from J, the junction contained 6 bases not matched to a gene. The germline CDR1 and CDR2 sequences are WNHNN and SYGVQD (reference sequence). The CDR3 runs to 15 residues.

The gene calls are TRBV29-1 and TRBJ1-1, with D hard to call. Trimming took off 2 bases at V and 1 base at J, with 14 bases between the two ends. This CDR3 has 15 residues. Germline-derived CDR1 and CDR2 are SQVTM and ANQGSEA. CDR3 sequence reads: CSVELAEKPNTEAFF. In DNA form, the CDR3 reads TGCAGCGTTGAACTGGCCGAAAAACCGAACACTGAAGCTTTCTTT.

V and J are TRBV6-1 and TRBJ1-1; TRBD1 matches 9 bases. The trim removed 6 bases at V and 5 bases at J, leaving 4 bases unmatched. This CDR3 is built from 13 residues. Per germline, CDR1 MNHNS and CDR2 SASEGT. The CDR3 sequence: CASRKQGATEAFF. CDR3 in DNA: TGTGCCAGCAGGAAACAGGGGGCGACTGAAGCTTTCTTT.

The chain links TRBV10-3 to TRBJ2-7; 8 nucleotides agree with TRBD1. Losses at the gene ends were 6 bases for V and 3 bases for J; bases not matched to a gene: 7. The CDR3 length is 14 residues. Germline V lookup: CDR1 ENHRY, CDR2 SYGVKD. CDR3 sequence reads: CAISEDRVGYEQYF. The CDR3 DNA is TGTGCCATCAGCGAGGACAGGGTTGGCTACGAGCAGTACTTC.

The chain couples TRBV6-1 to TRBJ1-5; no definite D call. The V gene's germline CDR1 is MNHNS and CDR2 SASEGT. This CDR3 spans 17 amino acids. V shed 2 bases and J shed 5 bases, with 19 bases lying between them. The CDR3 spells CASSELLGQAHDQPQHF. The CDR3 DNA sequence: TGTGCCAGCAGTGAACTTTTGGGTCAGGCCCACGATCAGCCCCAGCATTTT.